These 22 T cell receptor beta chains were sequenced from one sample in a study of cytomegalovirus exposure and HLA in healthy donors (dated 2017 in TCRdb). Libraries were constructed by the immunoSEQ multiplex PCR assay. As stored in TCRdb, this immuneACCESS dataset retains in-frame rearrangements with V and J assigned. A fraction of the clones does not appear; measured against another copy, unresolved V genes explain less than half of the discrepancy, and the remainder lacks a known reason. The sample table lists around 150,000 clones, about 90% of them with a count of one. The leading ten clones occupy around 2.7% of the sample. Specimen: PBMCs. The receptors originated from a woman under 30 in good health and CMV-seropositive.

The J gene is TRBJ1-2, the V gene TRBV11-2, with 7 nucleotides matching TRBD1. Trimming took 5 bases from V and 8 from J; bases not matched to a gene: 8. Germline V gives CDR1 SGHAT, CDR2 FQNNGV. The CDR3 runs 13 residues. The chain's CDR3 is CASSPTGVGGYTF. CDR3 nucleotides: TGTGCCAGCAGCCCAACAGGGGTTGGCGGCTACACCTTC.

V is TRBV5-1 and J is TRBJ1-1; D is perhaps TRBD1 (6 bases). V was cut by 0 bases and J by 5 bases, with 14 bases left in between. This CDR3 is 15 amino acids long. Germline assignment: CDR1 SGHRS and CDR2 YFSETQ. CDR3 protein: CASSLVLRGGTEAFF. DNA for the CDR3: TGCGCCAGCAGCTTGGTCCTAAGGGGGGGAACTGAAGCTTTCTTT. Full variable domain (missing parts from reference TRBV5-1 and TRBJ1-1): KAGVTQTPRYLIKTRGQQVTLSCSPISGHRSVSWYQQTPGQGLQFLFEYFSETQRNKGNFPGRFSGRQFSNSRSEMNVSTLELGDSALYLCASSLVLRGGTEAFFGQGTRLTVV.

The chain employs TRBV7-9 and TRBJ2-7, with D possibly matching TRBD1 (6 bases). The CDR3 length is 14 residues. V was cut by 6 bases and J by 0 bases, with 12 bases left in between. CDR1 is SEHNR, CDR2 FQNEAQ, per germline (reference sequence). The CDR3 loop is CASRGIQGSYEQYF. In DNA form, the CDR3 reads TGTGCCAGCAGAGGGATACAGGGCTCCTACGAGCAGTACTTC.

This chain connects TRBV27 to TRBJ2-1; a possible D gene is TRBD2 (5 bases). The CDR3 runs to 14 residues. Trimming stripped 0 bases from V and 7 bases from J, with 10 bases between. Looked up from germline, CDR1 is MNHEY and CDR2 is SMNVEV (reference sequence). CDR3 residues: CASSLSGRGNEQFF. Written as DNA, the CDR3 is TGTGCCAGCAGTTTATCGGGCCGAGGGAATGAGCAGTTCTTC.

This chain uses TRBV7-9 with TRBJ2-5; D might be TRBD1 (5 bases). Germline loops: CDR1 SEHNR, CDR2 FQNEAQ (reference sequence). Trimming removed 1 base from V and 7 bases from J, with 10 bases in between. The CDR3 is 13 residues long. The CDR3: CASSLDPQGTQYF. The DNA for the CDR3 is TGTGCCAGCAGCTTAGACCCTCAGGGGACCCAGTACTTC.

The V call is TRBV2, the J call TRBJ1-1, with D maybe TRBD1 (5 bases). Deletions cut 6 bases from V and 5 bases from J, with 10 bases between. The CDR3 runs 12 residues. Germline V lookup: CDR1 SNHLY, CDR2 FYNNEI. CDR3 sequence: CASRGLSTEAFF. In DNA, the CDR3 is TGTGCCAGCAGGGGACTGAGTACTGAAGCTTTCTTT.

This clone was seen a single time. The chain is built from TRBV5-4 and TRBJ1-1; D gene unclear. The CDR3 is made up of 13 amino acids. CDR1 SGHNT and CDR2 YYREEE come from the germline V gene (reference sequence). Between the trimmed V and J ends, which lost 4 bases and 5 bases, there was a span of 12 bases. The CDR3 sequence: CASSLRSRTEAFF. The CDR3 DNA reads TGTGCCAGCAGCCTGAGGAGTAGGACTGAAGCTTTCTTT.

This clone was observed a single time. The V and J genes are TRBV4-2 and TRBJ2-5, with 7 bases that match TRBD1. CDR1 LGHNA and CDR2 YNFKEQ come from the germline V gene. CDR3 length: 14 residues. Trimming cost V 3 bases and J 3 bases; bases outside gene matches: 4. The CDR3, as DNA: TGTGCCAGCAGCCATACCGACAGGGAAGAGACCCAGTACTTC. This sequence encodes CASSHTDREETQYF.

CDR3 DNA sequence: TGTGCCAGCAGCAGAGGGACTAGCGGGAGAACCAAAAACATTCAGTACTTC. Protein: CASSRGTSGRTKNIQYF. This chain links TRBV11-1 with TRBJ2-4; 14 nucleotides match TRBD2. The CDR3 has 17 residues. After removal of 5 bases from V and 2 bases from J, the junction contained 5 bases not matched to a gene. In germline, CDR1 is SGHAT, CDR2 FQDESV (reference sequence).

With regard to this clone: In the same sample, other DNA sequences code for this CDR3. J is TRBJ2-2 and V is TRBV7-8; D might be TRBD2 (7 bases). CDR3 length: 17 residues. V was clipped by 1 base and J by 0 bases, with 12 bases between them. The germline gives CDR1 SGHVS, CDR2 FQNEAQ. The CDR3 DNA sequence: TGTGCCAGCAGCTTAGGGGGGGGCAGCCCGAACACCGGGGAGCTGTTTTTT. Its protein product is CASSLGGGSPNTGELFF.

J is TRBJ2-3 and V is TRBV18; D ambiguous. V lost 3 bases and J 6 bases, leaving 10 bases between the germline ends. There are 13 residues in the CDR3. The germline CDR1 and CDR2 sequences are KGHSH and LQKENI. CDR3 nucleotide sequence: TGTGCCAGCTCACCGGGCCCGCCGGATACGCAGTATTTT. It codes for CASSPGPPDTQYF. Using reference TRBV18 and TRBJ2-3 for the parts outside the CDR3, the full variable domain is NAGVMQNPRHLVRRRGQEARLRCSPMKGHSHVYWYRQLPEEGLKFMVYLQKENIIDESGMPKERFSAEFPKEGPSILRIQQVVRGDSAAYFCASSPGPPDTQYFGPGTRLTVL.

The chain couples TRBV7-2 to TRBJ2-5; possibly TRBD1 for D (6 bases). This CDR3 region has 12 residues. Trimming took 7 bases from V and 5 from J, leaving 11 bases between them. Per the germline V gene, CDR1 is SGHTA and CDR2 is FQGNSA. CDR3 sequence: CASIYRDETQYF. In nucleotides, the CDR3 is TGTGCCAGCATCTACAGGGACGAGACCCAGTACTTC.

V gene TRBV7-2 combines with J gene TRBJ2-7, with unresolved D. There are 12 residues in the CDR3. Trimming left V 6 bases short and J 1 base short, with 7 bases between. The V gene's germline CDR1 is SGHTA and CDR2 FQGNSA. CDR3 bases: TGTGCCAGCAGTCCTTTTTCCTACGAGCAGTACTTC. Translation gives CASSPFSYEQYF.

The rearrangement uses TRBV6-5 and TRBJ1-1, with D maybe TRBD1 (5 bases). Trimming left V 11 bases short and J 3 bases short, with 16 bases between. This CDR3 spans 13 amino acids. CDR1 is MNHEY and CDR2 is SVGAGI in the germline V gene. The CDR3 sequence: CACSSPGDTEAFF. In nucleotides, the CDR3 is TGTGCCTGCTCATCGCCGGGGGACACTGAAGCTTTCTTT.

This clone has just one count. The genes are TRBV7-3 and TRBJ2-3; 12 positions match TRBD2. The V gene's germline CDR1 is SGHTA and CDR2 FQGTGA. The CDR3 runs 16 residues. The ends lost 5 bases at V and 1 base at J; junction bases unmatched: 4. The CDR3 DNA reads as TGTGCCAGCAGCCCAAGGACTAGCGGGGGCACAGATACGCAGTATTTT. It encodes CASSPRTSGGTDTQYF. Combining the CDR3 with reference TRBV7-3 and TRBJ2-3 gives the whole variable domain GAGVSQTPSNKVTEKGKYVELRCDPISGHTALYWYRQSLGQGPEFLIYFQGTGAADDSGLPNDRFFAVRPEGSVSTLKIQRTERGDSAVYLCASSPRTSGGTDTQYFGPGTRLTVL.

The chain employs TRBV9 and TRBJ2-5; D possibly corresponds to TRBD2 (6 bases). CDR1 and CDR2 (germline): SGDLS, YYNGEE. Trimming took 0 bases from V and 5 from J, leaving 14 bases between them. This CDR3 is built from 15 residues. CDR3 nucleotide sequence: TGTGCCAGCAGCGTAGGGGACTTGCCCAGGGAGACCCAGTACTTC. Residues: CASSVGDLPRETQYF. Using reference TRBV9 and TRBJ2-5 for the parts outside the CDR3, the full variable domain is DSGVTQTPKHLITATGQRVTLRCSPRSGDLSVYWYQQSLDQGLQFLIQYYNGEERAKGNILERFSAQQFPDLHSELNLSSLELGDSALYFCASSVGDLPRETQYFGPGTRLLVL.

This rearrangement joins TRBV2 to TRBJ1-5; D remains ambiguous. V lost 5 bases to trimming and J lost 0 bases, with 11 bases between them. Looked up from germline, CDR1 is SNHLY and CDR2 is FYNNEI. This CDR3 contains 15 residues. CDR3 residues: CASSRLGYSNQPQHF. The CDR3, as DNA: TGTGCCAGCAGTCGACTCGGTTATAGCAATCAGCCCCAGCATTTT. Using reference TRBV2 and TRBJ1-5 for the parts outside the CDR3, the full variable domain is EPEVTQTPSHQVTQMGQEVILRCVPISNHLYFYWYRQILGQKVEFLVSFYNNEISEKSEIFDDQFSVERPDGSNFTLKIRSTKLEDSAMYFCASSRLGYSNQPQHFGDGTRLSIL.

The rearrangement links TRBV11-3 to TRBJ2-1; a weak D match, TRBD1 (5 bases). The CDR3 is 12 residues long. V dropped 4 bases and J dropped 9 bases, with 10 bases sitting between them. Germline V gives CDR1 SGHNT, CDR2 YENEEA. The CDR3 DNA reads as TGTGCCAGCAGCTCGCAGGGTATTGAGCAGTTCTTC. Its translation is CASSSQGIEQFF. The entire variable domain, with the rest obtained from reference TRBV11-3 and TRBJ2-1, is as follows: EAGVVQSPRYKIIEKKQPVAFWCNPISGHNTLYWYLQNLGQGPELLIRYENEEAVDDSQLPKDRFSAERLKGVDSTLKIQPAELGDSAVYLCASSSQGIEQFFGPGTRLTVL.

This chain joins TRBV28 and TRBJ2-7, with 9 positions matching TRBD2. Losses at the gene ends were 5 bases for V and 10 bases for J; bases not matched to a gene: 6. Germline CDR1 and CDR2: MDHEN and SYDVKM. The CDR3 has 12 amino acids. The CDR3 bases are TGTGCCAGCAGTCCGCGGGGGGGGCCCCAGTACTTC. It specifies CASSPRGGPQYF. Looking up the rest from reference TRBV28 and TRBJ2-7 gives the full variable domain: DVKVTQSSRYLVKRTGEKVFLECVQDMDHENMFWYRQDPGLGLRLIYFSYDVKMKEKGDIPEGYSVSREKKERFSLILESASTNQTSMYLCASSPRGGPQYFGPGTRLTVT.

The chain combines TRBV2 with TRBJ2-3; tentative D call: TRBD2 (7 bases). The germline CDR1 and CDR2 sequences are SNHLY and FYNNEI. The length of the CDR3 is 14 residues. The ends were cut back, 5 bases at V and 2 bases at J, with 11 bases in the middle. This chain's CDR3 is CASSTGGVTDTQYF. The CDR3 DNA follows: TGTGCCAGCAGTACGGGGGGCGTCACAGATACGCAGTATTTT.

This chain uses TRBV30 with TRBJ1-5, with D perhaps TRBD1 (6 bases). Germline V gene sequence: CDR1 GTSNPN, CDR2 SVGIG (reference sequence). The CDR3 runs 15 residues. Trimming removed 2 bases at V and 7 bases at J, with 18 bases between. The CDR3 here is CAWSSSRGGNQPQHF. The DNA of the CDR3 is TGTGCCTGGAGTTCCTCTAGAGGGGGAAACCAGCCCCAGCATTTT.

To note about this clone: Relative to the germline gene, one junction end is altered; a read error may explain this. The V and J genes are TRBV7-8 and TRBJ2-7; no clear D. This CDR3 has 12 amino acids. The germline V gene has CDR1 SGHVS and CDR2 FQNEAQ. The CDR3 DNA follows: TGTGCCAGCAGCTTATCAGACTCATCCTTGGACTTC. Residues: CASSLSDSSLDF.